These 29 T cell receptor beta chains share one sample of origin, sequenced in a study of T cell responses to AZD1222 COVID-19 vaccine. Here immunoSEQ multiplex PCR was the method, and the copy in TCRdb shows in-frame clones only, minus some. The sample has roughly 130,000 clones; about 86% are singletons. The source was peripheral blood, collected on day 0 of AZD1222 vaccination. The receptors derive from an adult in good health.

This clone was detected a few times. The CDR3 coding sequence is TGTGCCAGCAGCTTAGGAGGGGGTGCGCAGTATTTT. As protein: CASSLGGGAQYF. The rearrangement links TRBV7-3 to TRBJ2-3; D could derive from TRBD1 or TRBD2 (6 bases each). Germline V gene sequence: CDR1 SGHTA, CDR2 FQGTGA. The CDR3 spans 12 residues. V lost 2 bases to trimming and J lost 10 bases, with 10 bases between them. The full variable domain, rest sourced from reference TRBV7-3 and TRBJ2-3, is GAGVSQTPSNKVTEKGKYVELRCDPISGHTALYWYRQSLGQGPEFLIYFQGTGAADDSGLPNDRFFAVRPEGSVSTLKIQRTERGDSAVYLCASSLGGGAQYFGPGTRLTVL.

The DNA of the CDR3 is TGCGCCAGCAGACCGACTAGCAGACCCGGGGAGCTGTTTTTT. Protein sequence: CASRPTSRPGELFF. This rearrangement joins TRBV10-1 to TRBJ2-2, with TRBD2 identical over 7 bases. V shed 6 bases, J shed 6 bases, and the junction held 7 bases outside the gene matches. This CDR3 is 14 amino acids long. CDR1 and CDR2 from the germline V gene are WNHNN and SYGVQD (reference sequence).

This clone was seen a few times. The rearrangement joins TRBV7-9 to TRBJ1-6; 7 nucleotides line up with TRBD1. This CDR3 region has 14 residues. V shed 5 bases and J 6 bases; nucleotides not matched to a gene: 4. The germline gives CDR1 SEHNR, CDR2 FQNEAQ (reference sequence). CDR3 sequence: CASSTRDSNSPLHF. The CDR3 nucleotides read TGTGCCAGCAGCACACGGGACAGTAATTCACCCCTCCACTTT.

The chain uses TRBV19 and TRBJ2-7; D not certain. The V end lost 5 bases, the J end lost 5 bases, and 19 bases lay between the germline ends. From germline, CDR1 is LNHDA and CDR2 SQIVND (reference sequence). There are 15 residues in the CDR3. Here the CDR3 reads CASSSPWNHGDEQYF. The CDR3 nucleotides read TGTGCCAGTAGTTCCCCATGGAACCACGGCGACGAGCAGTACTTC.

This rearrangement joins TRBV5-1 to TRBJ2-3, with TRBD1 matching over 10 bases. This CDR3 region has 17 residues. The V gene's germline CDR1 is SGHRS and CDR2 YFSETQ. The ends lost 1 base at V and 3 bases at J; junction bases unmatched: 8. This chain's CDR3 is CASSLFPPGQGTDTQYF. The CDR3 coding sequence is TGCGCCAGCAGCTTGTTCCCCCCGGGACAGGGGACAGATACGCAGTATTTT. The full variable domain, its missing parts supplied by reference TRBV5-1 and TRBJ2-3, is KAGVTQTPRYLIKTRGQQVTLSCSPISGHRSVSWYQQTPGQGLQFLFEYFSETQRNKGNFPGRFSGRQFSNSRSEMNVSTLELGDSALYLCASSLFPPGQGTDTQYFGPGTRLTVL.

The V gene is TRBV5-1, the J gene TRBJ1-1, with TRBD1 matching over 10 bases. This CDR3 is built from 14 residues. Germline trimming cut 7 bases from V and 2 bases from J; bases unmatched to any gene: 5. Germline CDR1 is SGHRS and CDR2 is YFSETQ. The CDR3 spells CASAGQGVNTEAFF. As DNA, the CDR3 is TGCGCCAGCGCCGGACAGGGGGTAAACACTGAAGCTTTCTTT.

This rearrangement joins TRBV27 to TRBJ2-1; 7 bases align to TRBD2. The trim removed 2 bases at V and 5 bases at J, leaving 9 bases unmatched. There are 16 residues in the CDR3. Germline loops: CDR1 MNHEY, CDR2 SMNVEV (reference sequence). The CDR3: CASSLLPSGLDNEQFF. The CDR3 DNA follows: TGTGCCAGCAGTTTACTGCCTAGCGGATTGGACAATGAGCAGTTCTTC.

The V gene is TRBV18, the J gene TRBJ1-2; D is ambiguous. The CDR3 is 13 amino acids. Germline V CDR1 and CDR2: KGHSH, LQKENI. V dropped 4 bases and J dropped 0 bases, with 6 bases sitting between them. CDR3: CASSQQSNYGYTF. The CDR3 DNA sequence: TGTGCCAGCTCACAACAGTCTAACTATGGCTACACCTTC.

Ten or more counts support this clone. This chain joins TRBV5-1 and TRBJ2-7; D uncertain. Per the germline V gene, CDR1 is SGHRS and CDR2 is YFSETQ. V shed 4 bases and J shed 1 base, with 12 bases lying between them. The length of the CDR3 is 14 residues. The CDR3 loop is CASSLIGGSYEQYF. The CDR3 DNA reads as TGCGCCAGCAGCCTCATCGGTGGATCCTACGAGCAGTACTTC. Full variable domain (outside the CDR3, taken from reference TRBV5-1 and TRBJ2-7): KAGVTQTPRYLIKTRGQQVTLSCSPISGHRSVSWYQQTPGQGLQFLFEYFSETQRNKGNFPGRFSGRQFSNSRSEMNVSTLELGDSALYLCASSLIGGSYEQYFGPGTRLTVT.

A note on this clone: One end of the junction fails to match germline, which may point to a read error. This chain uses TRBV3-1 (or the pseudogene TRBV3-2) with TRBJ1-1; D is uncertain. Germline V gene lookup returns CDR1 LGHDT and CDR2 YNNKEL (reference sequence). The CDR3 consists of 12 residues. The CDR3 loop is CASSRPNTEAFF. CDR3 coding DNA: TGTGCCAGCAGCCGACCAAACACAGAAGCTTTCTTT.

V and J are TRBV20-1 and TRBJ1-1; D gene ambiguous. The CDR3 length is 14 residues. Germline CDR1 is DFQATT and CDR2 is SNEGSKA (reference sequence). Trimming left V 3 bases short and J 1 base short, with 12 bases between. This chain's CDR3 is CSASFPLQNTEAFF. CDR3 DNA sequence: TGCAGTGCTAGTTTCCCCCTCCAGAACACTGAAGCTTTCTTT.

The chain links TRBV25-1 to TRBJ1-2; no firm D call. Between the trimmed V and J ends, which lost 3 bases and 5 bases, there was a span of 7 bases. The CDR3 loop spans 12 amino acids. Germline CDR1 and CDR2: MGHDK and SYGVNS. The CDR3: CASSDAAYGYTF. The CDR3 DNA reads TGTGCCAGCAGTGATGCAGCATATGGCTACACCTTC.

The V gene is TRBV6-5, the J gene TRBJ1-2; tentative D call: TRBD1 (6 bases). This CDR3 has 13 residues. CDR1 MNHEY and CDR2 SVGAGI come from the germline V gene. V lost 4 bases and J lost 7, with 13 bases in between. CDR3 sequence reads: CASSSTGLGGYTF. DNA for the CDR3: TGTGCCAGCAGTTCAACAGGGCTGGGTGGCTACACCTTC.

The chain has TRBV28 and TRBJ2-1; a possible D gene is TRBD2 (6 bases). Germline CDR1 reads MDHEN; CDR2 reads SYDVKM. V shed 6 bases and J shed 3 bases, with 15 bases lying between them. This CDR3 comprises 15 residues. The CDR3 here is CASSRRGGIYNEQFF. The CDR3 region has the DNA TGTGCCAGCAGCCGGAGGGGCGGAATCTACAATGAGCAGTTCTTC.

Only a few counts were recorded for this clone. The chain couples TRBV13 to TRBJ1-1, with D uncertain. Trimming removed 3 bases at V and 1 base at J, with 3 bases between. CDR1 and CDR2 (germline): PRHDT, FYEKMQ (reference sequence). CDR3 size: 12 residues. DNA of the CDR3: TGTGCCAGCAGCTTGCGGAACACTGAAGCTTTCTTT. This codes for CASSLRNTEAFF.

V is TRBV4-3 and J is TRBJ2-7; 8 nucleotides match TRBD1. Germline V gene data show CDR1 as LGHNA and CDR2 as YSLEER. This CDR3 has 14 residues. With V trimmed by 1 base and J by 2 bases, 1 base remained unmatched. This chain's CDR3 is CASSQGQGTYEQYF. CDR3 DNA sequence: TGCGCCAGCAGCCAAGGACAGGGGACCTACGAGCAGTACTTC.

This chain joins TRBV6-5 and TRBJ1-5; maybe TRBD1 (5 bases). CDR3 length: 13 amino acids. Per the germline V gene, CDR1 is MNHEY and CDR2 is SVGAGI. Trimming pared 6 bases from V and 6 bases from J, leaving 12 bases between. In DNA, the CDR3 is TGTGCCAGCAGAGCGGCTGGGGGTCAGCCCCAGCATTTT. This sequence encodes CASRAAGGQPQHF.

This chain joins TRBV29-1 and TRBJ2-7, with D perhaps given as TRBD1 or TRBD2 (6 bases each). Trimming shortened V by 4 bases and J by 7 bases, and 20 bases separated the two germline ends. Germline CDR1 reads SQVTM; CDR2 reads ANQGSEA. The CDR3 has 14 residues. CDR3 amino acids: CSVGMGGGTGEQYF. DNA of the CDR3: TGCAGCGTTGGAATGGGGGGAGGCACAGGGGAGCAGTACTTC.

This clone was detected many times. The rearrangement links TRBV19 to TRBJ1-2; 10 bases line up with TRBD1. Trimming took 6 bases from V and 2 from J; bases not matched to a gene: 9. From germline, CDR1 is LNHDA and CDR2 SQIVND (reference sequence). The CDR3 is 16 amino acids. CDR3 residues: CASRTGTGAGNYGYTF. DNA of the CDR3: TGTGCCAGTAGAACCGGGACAGGGGCGGGGAACTATGGCTACACCTTC.

This chain uses TRBV9 with TRBJ2-3, with no clear D. Germline CDR1 reads SGDLS; CDR2 reads YYNGEE. The CDR3 contains 13 residues. V was clipped by 0 bases and J by 5 bases, with 7 bases between them. CDR3 coding DNA: TGTGCCAGCAGCGTAGCTACGGAAGATACGCAGTATTTT. Amino acids: CASSVATEDTQYF.

This clone appeared a few times. The chain carries TRBV19 and TRBJ2-6; tentatively, D is TRBD2 (5 bases). CDR1 LNHDA and CDR2 SQIVND come from the germline V gene (reference sequence). Trimming cost V 3 bases and J 3 bases, with 15 bases left between them. The CDR3 covers 17 residues. CDR3: CASSIQVHRGGANVLTF. In DNA form, the CDR3 reads TGTGCCAGTAGTATCCAGGTACATCGGGGTGGGGCCAACGTCCTGACTTTC.

The CDR3 region is CASSDGLGGPDTQYF. CDR3 sequence (DNA): TGTGCCAGCAGCGACGGATTAGGAGGCCCAGATACGCAGTATTTT. The chain links TRBV7-9 to TRBJ2-3, with D perhaps TRBD2 (5 bases). Germline loops: CDR1 SEHNR, CDR2 FQNEAQ (reference sequence). This CDR3 is built from 15 residues. Trimming stripped 5 bases from V and 4 bases from J, with 16 bases between.

This clone was observed a handful of times. J is TRBJ1-2 and V is TRBV4-2; TRBD1 is a possible D gene (5 bases). The germline V gene has CDR1 LGHNA and CDR2 YNFKEQ. This CDR3 region has 13 residues. V was clipped by 4 bases and J by 3 bases, with 9 bases between them. The CDR3 region is CASSPQVYYGYTF. In nucleotides, the CDR3 is TGTGCCAGCAGCCCACAGGTGTACTATGGCTACACCTTC.

The sample holds a few counts of this clone. The rearrangement links TRBV25-1 to TRBJ1-2; no clear D gene. CDR3 length equals 12 residues. V was shortened by 1 base and J by 2 bases, with 2 bases between the two germline ends. Per the germline V gene, CDR1 is MGHDK and CDR2 is SYGVNS. Here the CDR3 reads CASSELNYGYTF. CDR3 DNA sequence: TGTGCCAGCAGTGAATTGAACTATGGCTACACCTTC.

The V call is TRBV7-2, the J call TRBJ1-2, with D uncertain. The CDR3 contains 16 residues. Trimming cost V 5 bases and J 0 bases, with 16 bases left between them. Germline V gives CDR1 SGHTA, CDR2 FQGNSA. CDR3 bases: TGTGCCAGCAGCCCGAAGGGCCTCCTCTCTAACTATGGCTACACCTTC. It encodes CASSPKGLLSNYGYTF.

The rearrangement links TRBV4-3 to TRBJ2-3, with TRBD1 matching 8 bases. The V segment lost 0 bases and the J segment 6 bases; nucleotides outside the gene matches: 8. CDR1 is LGHNA and CDR2 is YSLEER in the germline V gene. This CDR3 is 16 amino acids long. CDR3 in amino acids: CASSQDLTGDTDTQYF. DNA of the CDR3: TGCGCCAGCAGCCAAGATCTGACAGGGGATACGGATACGCAGTATTTT.

The chain recombines TRBV2 with TRBJ2-1; a possible D gene is TRBD1 (5 bases). V dropped 4 bases and J dropped 9 bases, with 10 bases sitting between them. CDR3 length: 12 amino acids. Germline assignment: CDR1 SNHLY and CDR2 FYNNEI. The CDR3 DNA reads as TGTGCCAGCAGTGGACAGCGCGGTGAGCAGTTCTTC. This sequence encodes CASSGQRGEQFF.

The chain combines TRBV5-6 with TRBJ1-5; unclear D gene. Trimming took 0 bases from V and 5 from J, leaving 9 bases between them. CDR1 SGHDT and CDR2 YYEEEE come from the germline V gene. CDR3 size: 14 residues. The CDR3, as DNA: TGTGCCAGCAGCTTGGGTCTAGATGATCAGCCCCAGCATTTT. It translates to CASSLGLDDQPQHF.

This sequence joins TRBV12-3 or TRBV12-4 and TRBJ2-7; D gene uncertain. The V and J ends lost 2 bases and 5 bases respectively, with 7 bases between them. The CDR3 is 12 amino acids. Written as DNA, the CDR3 is TGTGCCAGCAGTTTAAATAGAAACGAGCAGTACTTC. It encodes CASSLNRNEQYF.